This entry features one TCR beta chain sequence. The germline V and J ends were trimmed by 3 bases and 5 bases, with 14 bases remaining between them. CDR3 length: 15 amino acids. The germline V gene has CDR1 SGHDT and CDR2 YYEEEE. The protocol was immunoSEQ multiplex PCR, while the TCRdb copy is restricted to in-frame clones and leaves out a portion. The top ten clones hold roughly 7.7% of a sample with roughly 25,000 clones, more than 60% of them seen once. The record originates from a study of tissue T cells after allogeneic stem cell transplantation. The TCR originated in an older female donor with lung cancer. The sequenced sample was tissue from the ileum, obtained at autopsy. The chain joins TRBV5-6 to TRBJ2-2; D unresolved. For the CDR3, the DNA is TGTGCCAGCAGCTCCATTTCGGACGGTACCGGGGAGCTGTTTTTT. Protein sequence: CASSSISDGTGELFF.